This T cell receptor beta chain was sequenced for a study of cytomegalovirus exposure and HLA in healthy donors. Study-level findings and limits: A later analysis, which compared TCR beta chains of equal frequency, found the HLA-associated ones more clonally expanded. The study dropped some indistinguishable V segments, TRBV6-2 and TRBV6-3 among them. In a later analysis, approximately 15,000 TCR beta sequences were associated with HLA alleles at 0.05 false discovery rate.

Participants comprised healthy donors of bone marrow. A word on this clone: The antigen remains undetermined.

This PCR relied on a set of 60 Vbeta primers and 13 Jbeta primers. Data came from immunoSEQ multiplex PCR; TCRdb stores just in-frame clones and leaves some out. The table records 100,000 to 150,000 clones, around 82% of them present only once. Germline V gene data show CDR1 as SGDLS and CDR2 as YYNGEE. The CDR3 runs 15 residues. V shed 3 bases and J 1 base; nucleotides not matched to a gene: 6. The chain uses TRBV9 and TRBJ1-2; TRBD1 matches at 7 bases. The specimen sequenced was PBMCs. The sequence came from a female donor in good health and CMV-seronegative. The CDR3 spells CASSASGTDNYGYTF. CDR3 DNA sequence: TGTGCCAGCAGCGCCTCCGGGACAGATAACTATGGCTACACCTTC.